The 18 T cell receptor beta chains given below trace back to one sample, sequenced in a study of Graves' ophthalmopathy and Graves' hyperthyroidism. RNA transcripts yielded amplified TCR beta CDR3 regions. Investigators did first-round RT-PCR with HTBI primers, then second-round multiplex PCR. TCRdb used MiXCR to reprocess the multiplex PCR reads, holding one entry per CDR3 protein. The sample comprises hundreds of thousands of distinct CDR3 sequences, about two fifths of which are singletons, and around 3% rests with the top ten. The material sequenced was peripheral blood. The receptors were gathered from an adult man with Graves' ophthalmopathy.

About this clonotype: The junction does not match germline at one end; this may be a read error. The chain joins TRBV5-1 to TRBJ1-2; 8 positions match TRBD1. Germline V gives CDR1 SGHRS, CDR2 YFSETQ. The CDR3 consists of 15 residues. CDR3 nucleotide sequence: TGCACCAGCAGCTTGGGTCCGCAGGGGGCTATATCCTACACCTTC. Its protein is CTSSLGPQGAISYTF.

Concerning this clonotype itself: Just one base apart from a much larger clone, this may be a read error. This rearrangement joins TRBV2 to TRBJ2-5; D call uncertain. The CDR3 sequence is 16 residues long. The germline CDR1 and CDR2 sequences are SNHLY and FYNNEI. CDR3: CASREGRLPYQETQYF. The CDR3 DNA sequence: TGTGCCAGCAGGGAAGGACGGCTCCCGTACCAAGAGACCCAGTACTTC. The whole variable domain, filled in from reference TRBV2 and TRBJ2-5, reads EPEVTQTPSHQVTQMGQEVILRCVPISNHLYFYWYRQILGQKVEFLVSFYNNEISEKSEIFDDQFSVERPDGSNFTLKIRSTKLEDSAMYFCASREGRLPYQETQYFGPGTRLLVL.

The gene calls are TRBV7-3 and TRBJ1-2, with D possibly matching TRBD1 (5 bases). Germline V gives CDR1 SGHTA, CDR2 FQGTGA. The germline V and J ends were trimmed by 4 bases and 0 bases, with 21 bases remaining between them. The CDR3 runs to 18 residues. CDR3 sequence (DNA): TGTGCCAGCAGCTACGCGTTGATGGGGCAGGATGCTAACTATGGCTACACCTTC. Protein: CASSYALMGQDANYGYTF.

This clonotype was detected many times. V gene TRBV5-6 combines with J gene TRBJ1-2; 7 nucleotides agree with TRBD1. J gave up 4 bases and V 5 bases, and 5 bases lay outside the gene matches. The CDR3 has 13 amino acids. CDR1 and CDR2 from the germline V gene are SGHDT and YYEEEE. The CDR3 DNA is TGTGCCAGCAGGCCAGGGGGTGGCTATGGCTACACCTTC. Protein product: CASRPGGGYGYTF.

This clonotype occurred many times. This chain links TRBV5-8 with TRBJ1-5, with 9 bases identical to TRBD1. The V gene end was trimmed by 0 bases and the J gene end by 6 bases; junction bases not matched to a gene: 4. Germline V gives CDR1 SGHTS, CDR2 YDEGEE. This CDR3 region has 15 residues. In DNA, the CDR3 is TGTGCCAGCAGCTTGGTGGGACAGGGTGGTCAGCCCCAGCATTTT. Encoded protein: CASSLVGQGGQPQHF.

Only one count was recorded for this clonotype. The chain combines TRBV7-9 with TRBJ2-5, with a possible D match to TRBD2 (6 bases). The CDR3 contains 12 residues. Germline V gene data show CDR1 as SEHNR and CDR2 as FQNEAQ (reference sequence). V dropped 1 base and J dropped 11 bases, with 11 bases sitting between them. CDR3 DNA sequence: TGTGCCAGCAGCTTAGTCGGGGGATTACAGTACTTC. The encoded protein is CASSLVGGLQYF. The whole variable domain, remainder taken from reference TRBV7-9 and TRBJ2-5, is DTGVSQNPRHKITKRGQNVTFRCDPISEHNRLYWYRQTLGQGPEFLTYFQNEAQLEKSRLLSDRFSAERPKGSFSTLEIQRTEQGDSAMYLCASSLVGGLQYFGPGTRLLVL.

Only a few counts were recorded for this clonotype. V gene TRBV7-8 combines with J gene TRBJ1-2; a weak D match, TRBD1 (5 bases). Trimming removed 0 bases at V and 6 bases at J, with 29 bases between. There are 20 residues in the CDR3. CDR1 and CDR2 (germline): SGHVS, FQNEAQ. The CDR3 DNA reads as TGTGCCAGCAGCTTAGCGCCGACCGGGTTCCAGGGAGGGGAGAAGCATGGCTACACCTTC. Protein: CASSLAPTGFQGGEKHGYTF.

The genes are TRBV19 and TRBJ1-2; D is possibly TRBD1 (5 bases). There are 14 residues in the CDR3. Germline V lookup: CDR1 LNHDA, CDR2 SQIVND (reference sequence). Trimming left V 5 bases short and J 8 bases short, with 18 bases between. The CDR3 region is CASSDLQGNGGYTF. CDR3 coding DNA: TGTGCCAGTAGTGACCTGCAGGGTAACGGCGGCTACACCTTC.

This clonotype was seen a handful of times. A read error may be the cause here, since a much bigger clone is one base away. The CDR3 loop reads CAISESGLGGFNGQYF. CDR3 DNA sequence: TGTGCCATCAGTGAGTCGGGACTAGGGGGTTTCAACGGGCAGTACTTC. This chain uses TRBV10-3 with TRBJ2-7; 8 bases are shared with TRBD2. The CDR3 totals 16 residues. Trimming took 0 bases from V and 9 from J; bases not matched to a gene: 13. Per the germline V gene, CDR1 is ENHRY and CDR2 is SYGVKD.

This clonotype was detected only a few times. One junction end does not reproduce the germline sequence, and a read error may be involved. The chain is built from TRBV10-2 and TRBJ1-2; tentative D call: TRBD1 (6 bases). Germline loops: CDR1 WSHSY, CDR2 SAAADI. The CDR3 spans 15 residues. CDR3 nucleotides: TGTGCCAGCAGTTACTCTTGGGGGCGCCCCTCGGGCTACACCTTC. Amino acids: CASSYSWGRPSGYTF.

This clonotype was seen ten or more times. The chain uses TRBV24-1 and TRBJ1-5; 10 nucleotides match TRBD1. The CDR3 consists of 15 residues. Germline V gene data show CDR1 as KGHDR and CDR2 as SFDVKD. With 3 bases clipped from V and 2 bases from J, the junction kept 0 bases outside the gene matches. The CDR3: CATSDGTGGNQPQHF. The CDR3 DNA sequence: TGTGCCACCAGTGATGGGACAGGGGGCAATCAGCCCCAGCATTTT.

Of note for this clonotype: At one end, the junction sequence differs from germline, possibly due to a read error. V gene TRBV7-2 combines with J gene TRBJ2-5; 9 bases are a match to TRBD2. From germline, CDR1 is SGHTA and CDR2 FQGNSA. The CDR3 sequence is 16 residues long. In DNA, the CDR3 is TGTGCCAGCACCTCCCTAGCGGGACGACTCCAAGGGACCCAGTACTTC. Amino acid sequence: CASTSLAGRLQGTQYF.

This clonotype was seen ten or more times. The chain combines TRBV12-3 or TRBV12-4 with TRBJ1-2, with 7 bases that match TRBD1. With V trimmed by 5 bases and J by 7 bases, 7 bases remained unmatched. The CDR3 is made up of 13 amino acids. This chain's CDR3 is CASSRDSPIGYTF. The CDR3 nucleotides read TGTGCCAGCAGTCGGGACAGCCCAATTGGCTACACCTTC.

At least ten counts were recorded for this clonotype. This chain links TRBV7-9 with TRBJ1-3; no reliable D call. Trimming took off 4 bases at V and 0 bases at J, with 10 bases between the two ends. The CDR3 is 15 residues long. Per germline, CDR1 SEHNR and CDR2 FQNEAQ (reference sequence). The CDR3 is CASSYPDYSGNTIYF. In DNA, the CDR3 is TGTGCCAGCAGCTATCCAGACTACTCTGGAAACACCATATATTTT.

The sample holds many counts of this clonotype. V usage is TRBV7-9 and J usage is TRBJ1-4, with D unresolved. V was shortened by 5 bases and J by 15 bases, with 10 bases between the two germline ends. The germline CDR1 and CDR2 sequences are SEHNR and FQNEAQ (reference sequence). This CDR3 has 10 residues. The CDR3 loop reads CASSGPSLFF. The CDR3 DNA reads as TGTGCCAGCAGCGGCCCCTCTTTGTTTTTT.

This clonotype was seen repeatedly, ten times or more. This chain joins TRBV3-1 and TRBJ1-6; no firm D call. The germline V gene encodes CDR1 LGHDT and CDR2 YNNKEL (reference sequence). V was trimmed by 3 bases and J by 12 bases, leaving 6 bases between them. CDR3 size: 11 residues. This CDR3 is CASSHSGPLHF. The CDR3 DNA sequence: TGTGCCAGCAGCCATAGTGGACCCCTCCACTTT.

This clonotype turned up a few times. This chain joins TRBV20-1 and TRBJ2-7, with D uncertain. The CDR3 totals 15 residues. CDR1 and CDR2 (germline): DFQATT, SNEGSKA (reference sequence). V was pared by 0 bases and J by 0 bases, with 12 bases between. Here the CDR3 reads CSARDSRTTSYEQYF. Written as DNA, the CDR3 is TGCAGTGCTAGAGATTCTCGTACAACCTCCTACGAGCAGTACTTC.

The rearrangement uses TRBV29-1 and TRBJ1-2; TRBD1 might be the D (5 bases). V was shortened by 6 bases and J by 4 bases, with 15 bases between the two germline ends. The CDR3 contains 13 residues. The germline CDR1 and CDR2 sequences are SQVTM and ANQGSEA. As DNA, the CDR3 is TGCAGCGTAGGGGAAGCAAGCACCTATGGCTACACCTTC. Its protein is CSVGEASTYGYTF.